This T cell receptor beta chain comes out of a study of identical twins. In this sample, this clonotype turned up many times. MiXCR, run by TCRdb on the 5' RACE reads, gives a single entry per CDR3 protein. The sample has some 1,700,000 distinct CDR3 sequences; around 29% are singletons. Germline CDR1 and CDR2: DFQATT and SNEGSKA (reference sequence). This CDR3 has 12 amino acids. The ends were cut back, 5 bases at V and 6 bases at J, with 14 bases in the middle. The sequence came from a newborn girl in good health. The specimen sequenced was cord blood. The chain combines TRBV20-1 with TRBJ2-7; no reliable D call. This CDR3 is CSAPGAVSEQYF. The CDR3 region has the DNA TGCAGTGCTCCCGGAGCAGTAAGCGAGCAGTACTTC.